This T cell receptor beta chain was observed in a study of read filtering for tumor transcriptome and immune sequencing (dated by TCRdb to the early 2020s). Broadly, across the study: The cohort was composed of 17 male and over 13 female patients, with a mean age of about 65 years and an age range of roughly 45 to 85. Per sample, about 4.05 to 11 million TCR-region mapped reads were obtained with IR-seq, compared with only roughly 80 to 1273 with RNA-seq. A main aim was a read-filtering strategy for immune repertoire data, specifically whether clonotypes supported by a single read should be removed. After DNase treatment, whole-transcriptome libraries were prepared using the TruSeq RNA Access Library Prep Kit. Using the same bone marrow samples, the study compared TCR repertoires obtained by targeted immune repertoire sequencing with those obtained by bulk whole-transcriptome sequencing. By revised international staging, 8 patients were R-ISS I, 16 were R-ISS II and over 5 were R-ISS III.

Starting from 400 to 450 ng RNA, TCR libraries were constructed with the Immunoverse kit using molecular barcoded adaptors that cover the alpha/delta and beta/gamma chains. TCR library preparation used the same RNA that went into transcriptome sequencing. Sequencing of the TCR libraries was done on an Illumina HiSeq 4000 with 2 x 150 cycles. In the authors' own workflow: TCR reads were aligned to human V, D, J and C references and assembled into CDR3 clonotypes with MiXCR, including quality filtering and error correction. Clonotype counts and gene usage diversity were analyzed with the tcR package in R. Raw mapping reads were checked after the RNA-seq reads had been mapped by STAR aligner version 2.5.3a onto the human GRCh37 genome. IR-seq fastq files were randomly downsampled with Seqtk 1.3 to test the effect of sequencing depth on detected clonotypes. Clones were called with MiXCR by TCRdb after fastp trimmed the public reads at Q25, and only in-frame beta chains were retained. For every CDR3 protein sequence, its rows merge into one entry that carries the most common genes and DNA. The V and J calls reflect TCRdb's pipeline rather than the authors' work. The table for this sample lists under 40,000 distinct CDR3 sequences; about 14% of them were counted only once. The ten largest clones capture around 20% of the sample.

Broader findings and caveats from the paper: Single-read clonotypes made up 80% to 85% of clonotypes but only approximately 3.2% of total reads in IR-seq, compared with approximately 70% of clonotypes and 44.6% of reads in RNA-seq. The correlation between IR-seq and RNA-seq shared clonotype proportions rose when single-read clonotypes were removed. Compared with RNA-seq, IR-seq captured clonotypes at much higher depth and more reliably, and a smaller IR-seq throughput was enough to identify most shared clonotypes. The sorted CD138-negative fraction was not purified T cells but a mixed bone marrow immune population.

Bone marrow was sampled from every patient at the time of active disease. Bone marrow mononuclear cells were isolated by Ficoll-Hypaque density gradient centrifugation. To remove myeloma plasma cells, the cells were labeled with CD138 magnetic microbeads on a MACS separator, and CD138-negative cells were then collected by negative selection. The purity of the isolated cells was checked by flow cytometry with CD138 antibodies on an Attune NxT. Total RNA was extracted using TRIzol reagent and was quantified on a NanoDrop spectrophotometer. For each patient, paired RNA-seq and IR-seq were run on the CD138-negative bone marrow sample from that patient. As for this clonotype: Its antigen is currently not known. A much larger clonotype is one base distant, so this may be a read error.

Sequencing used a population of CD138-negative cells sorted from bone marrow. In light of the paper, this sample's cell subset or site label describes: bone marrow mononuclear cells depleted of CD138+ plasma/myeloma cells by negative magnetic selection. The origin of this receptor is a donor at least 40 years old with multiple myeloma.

The CDR3 reads as follows: CAWSDRAGNEQFF. The sequenced DNA: TGTGCCTGGAGTGACAGGGCCGGGAATGAGCAGTTCTTC. The receptor chain draws on TRBV30 and TRBJ2-1, with a tentative D gene TRBD1 over 6 matching bases. The CDR1 and CDR2 encoded by the germline V gene (reference sequence) are GTSNPN and SVGIG. There are 13 amino acids in the CDR3, from cysteine to phenylalanine inclusive. The CDR3 DNA has 39 bases and is translated from base 1. The junction shows trimming of 1 base on V and 7 bases on J, plus 11 bases between the germline ends.